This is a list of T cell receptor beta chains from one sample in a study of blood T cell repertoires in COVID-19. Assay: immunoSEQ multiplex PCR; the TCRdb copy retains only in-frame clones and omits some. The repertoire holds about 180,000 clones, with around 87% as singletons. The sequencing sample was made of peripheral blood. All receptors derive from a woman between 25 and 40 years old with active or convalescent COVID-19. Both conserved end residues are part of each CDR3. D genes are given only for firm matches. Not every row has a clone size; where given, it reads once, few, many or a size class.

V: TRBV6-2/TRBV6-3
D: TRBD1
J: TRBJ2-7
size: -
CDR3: CASSYSPNSGQWSSYEQYF
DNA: TGTGCCAGCAGTTATTCCCCTAACTCGGGACAGTGGAGTTCCTACGAGCAGTACTTC

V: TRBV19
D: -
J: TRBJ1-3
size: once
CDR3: CASCRSQNSGNTIYF
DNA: TGTGCCAGTTGTAGGAGCCAGAACTCTGGAAACACCATATATTTT

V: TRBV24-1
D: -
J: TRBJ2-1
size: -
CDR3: CATSVASTPHEQFF
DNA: TGTGCCACCAGTGTAGCTAGCACCCCCCATGAGCAGTTCTTC

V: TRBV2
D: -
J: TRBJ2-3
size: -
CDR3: CASSALGLSTDTQYF
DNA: TGTGCCAGCAGTGCCCTGGGACTCAGCACAGATACGCAGTATTTT

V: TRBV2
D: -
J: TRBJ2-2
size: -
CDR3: CASGTGNTGELFF
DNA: TGTGCCAGCGGAACAGGGAACACCGGGGAGCTGTTTTTT

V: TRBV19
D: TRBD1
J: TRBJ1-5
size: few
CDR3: CASGQDNQPQHF
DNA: TGTGCCAGTGGACAGGACAATCAGCCCCAGCATTTT

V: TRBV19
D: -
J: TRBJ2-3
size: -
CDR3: CASSIGERDTQYF
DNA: TGTGCCAGTAGTATAGGCGAGCGGGATACGCAGTATTTT

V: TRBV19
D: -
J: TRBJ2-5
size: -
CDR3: CASSPRAQGATQYF
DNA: TGTGCCAGTAGCCCCAGAGCGCAGGGTGCGACCCAGTACTTC

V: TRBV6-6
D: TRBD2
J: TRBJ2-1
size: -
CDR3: CASSPALGLAGTNEQFF
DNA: TGTGCCAGCAGTCCAGCCCTTGGGCTAGCGGGCACCAATGAGCAGTTCTTC

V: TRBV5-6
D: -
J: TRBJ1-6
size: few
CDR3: CASSLATGNNSPLHF
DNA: TGTGCCAGCAGCTTGGCCACAGGGAATAATTCACCCCTCCACTTT

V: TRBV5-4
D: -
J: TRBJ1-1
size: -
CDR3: CASSLGGVSRMNTEAFF
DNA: TGTGCCAGCAGCTTGGGGGGGGTCAGTCGTATGAACACTGAAGCTTTCTTT

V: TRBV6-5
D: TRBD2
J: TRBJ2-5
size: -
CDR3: CASGRGGLYMETQYF
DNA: TGTGCCAGCGGCCGGGGGGGGTTATATATGGAGACCCAGTACTTC

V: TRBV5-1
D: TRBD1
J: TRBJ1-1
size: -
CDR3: CASSGTAGMNTEAFF
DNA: TGCGCCAGCAGCGGGACAGCGGGCATGAACACTGAAGCTTTCTTT

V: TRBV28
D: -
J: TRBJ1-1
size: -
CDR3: CASSLYSPPFF
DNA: TGTGCCAGCAGTTTATACAGCCCGCCTTTCTTT

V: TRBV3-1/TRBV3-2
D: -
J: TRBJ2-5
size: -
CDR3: CASSQEFANPTQETQYF
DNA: TGTGCCAGCAGCCAAGAGTTTGCGAACCCTACTCAAGAGACCCAGTACTTC

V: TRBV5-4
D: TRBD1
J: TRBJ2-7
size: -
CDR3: CASSPGGKPYEQYF
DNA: TGTGCCAGCAGCCCAGGGGGTAAGCCCTACGAGCAGTACTTC

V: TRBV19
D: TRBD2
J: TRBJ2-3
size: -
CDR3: CASTGLFKTDTQYF
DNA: TGTGCCAGTACGGGACTATTCAAAACAGATACGCAGTATTTT

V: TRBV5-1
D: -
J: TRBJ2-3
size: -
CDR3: CASSLELPSTDTQYF
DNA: TGCGCCAGCAGCTTGGAACTACCTAGCACAGATACGCAGTATTTT

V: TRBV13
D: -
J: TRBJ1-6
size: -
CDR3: CASSLGEGNSPLHF
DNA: TGTGCCAGCAGCTTAGGGGAGGGAAATTCACCCCTCCACTTT

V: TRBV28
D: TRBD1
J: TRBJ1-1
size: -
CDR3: CASSSPGGSNTEAFF
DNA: TGTGCCAGCAGTTCTCCAGGGGGATCGAACACTGAAGCTTTCTTT

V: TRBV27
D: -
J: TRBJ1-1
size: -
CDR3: CASRLQGYTEAFF
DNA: TGTGCCAGCAGACTACAGGGATACACTGAAGCTTTCTTT

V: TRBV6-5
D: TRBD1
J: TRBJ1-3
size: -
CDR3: CASSYSGGGLDTIYF
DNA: TGTGCCAGCAGTTACTCAGGGGGCGGCTTAGACACCATATATTTT

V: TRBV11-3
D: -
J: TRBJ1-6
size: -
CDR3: CAGSAQGSYNSPLHF
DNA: TGTGCCGGCAGCGCACAGGGCTCCTATAATTCACCCCTCCACTTT

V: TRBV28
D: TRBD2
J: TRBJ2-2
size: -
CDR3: CASSPLLPLLSGSVGELFF
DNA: TGTGCCAGCAGTCCCCTCCTCCCCCTACTAAGCGGGAGCGTCGGGGAGCTGTTTTTT

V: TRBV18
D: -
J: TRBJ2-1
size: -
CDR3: CASSRAYNEQFF
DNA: TGTGCCAGCTCACGAGCTTACAATGAGCAGTTCTTC

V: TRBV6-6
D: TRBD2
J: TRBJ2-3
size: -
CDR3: CASLGGATDTQYF
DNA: TGTGCCAGTCTCGGGGGGGCGACAGATACGCAGTATTTT

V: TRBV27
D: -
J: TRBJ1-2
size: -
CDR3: CASSLGGWYGYTF
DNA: TGTGCCAGCAGTTTAGGAGGGTGGTATGGCTACACCTTC

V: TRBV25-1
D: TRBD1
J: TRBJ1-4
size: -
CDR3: CASSRTTGGVGEKLFF
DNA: TGTGCCAGCAGTCGTACGACAGGGGGCGTGGGAGAAAAACTGTTTTTT

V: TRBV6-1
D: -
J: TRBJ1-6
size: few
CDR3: CASSELLRSPLHF
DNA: TGTGCCAGCAGTGAATTACTTCGTTCACCCCTCCACTTT

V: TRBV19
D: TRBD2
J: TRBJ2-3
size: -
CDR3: CASSRRLAGGDTQYF
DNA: TGTGCCAGTAGTCGACGACTAGCGGGAGGAGATACGCAGTATTTT

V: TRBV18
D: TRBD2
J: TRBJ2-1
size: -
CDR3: CASSLRPLAGVSYNEQFF
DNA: TGTGCCAGCTCACTTCGTCCTCTAGCGGGGGTTTCCTACAATGAGCAGTTCTTC

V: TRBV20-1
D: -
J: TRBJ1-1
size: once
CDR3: CSASRQESTEAFF
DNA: TGCAGTGCTAGTCGACAAGAAAGCACTGAAGCTTTCTTT

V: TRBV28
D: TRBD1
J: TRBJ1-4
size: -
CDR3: CASSSPGTGGLRDEKLFF
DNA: TGTGCCAGCAGTTCCCCCGGGACAGGGGGTCTTAGGGATGAAAAACTGTTTTTT

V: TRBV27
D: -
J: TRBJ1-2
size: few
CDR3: CASSLSGADYGYTF
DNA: TGTGCCAGCAGTTTAAGCGGGGCGGACTATGGCTACACCTTC

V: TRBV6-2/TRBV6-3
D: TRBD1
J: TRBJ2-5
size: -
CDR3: CASSYSRQGSYQETQYF
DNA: TGTGCCAGCAGTTACTCCAGACAGGGGTCGTACCAAGAGACCCAGTACTTC

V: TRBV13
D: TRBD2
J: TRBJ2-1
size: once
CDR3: CASSLDSGTSGAHSYNEQFF
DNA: TGTGCCAGCAGCTTAGACTCCGGGACTAGCGGGGCTCACTCCTACAATGAGCAGTTCTTC

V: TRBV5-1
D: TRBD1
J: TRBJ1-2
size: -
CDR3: CASSTGQSYGYTF
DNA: TGCGCCAGCAGCACGGGACAGTCCTATGGCTACACCTTC

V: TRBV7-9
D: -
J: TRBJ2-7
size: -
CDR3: CASSPARGGNYEQYF
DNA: TGTGCCAGCAGCCCCGCGCGGGGCGGGAACTACGAGCAGTACTTC

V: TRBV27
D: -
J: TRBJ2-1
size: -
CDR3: CASKRDSSSYNEQFF
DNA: TGTGCCAGCAAAAGGGACTCTAGCTCCTACAATGAGCAGTTCTTC

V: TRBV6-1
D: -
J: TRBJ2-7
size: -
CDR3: CASSETSNGLPYEQYF
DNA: TGTGCCAGCAGTGAAACTTCGAACGGACTGCCCTACGAGCAGTACTTC

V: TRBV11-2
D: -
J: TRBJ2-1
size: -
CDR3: CASLEVAENYNEQFF
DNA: TGTGCCAGCCTAGAGGTAGCGGAGAACTACAATGAGCAGTTCTTC